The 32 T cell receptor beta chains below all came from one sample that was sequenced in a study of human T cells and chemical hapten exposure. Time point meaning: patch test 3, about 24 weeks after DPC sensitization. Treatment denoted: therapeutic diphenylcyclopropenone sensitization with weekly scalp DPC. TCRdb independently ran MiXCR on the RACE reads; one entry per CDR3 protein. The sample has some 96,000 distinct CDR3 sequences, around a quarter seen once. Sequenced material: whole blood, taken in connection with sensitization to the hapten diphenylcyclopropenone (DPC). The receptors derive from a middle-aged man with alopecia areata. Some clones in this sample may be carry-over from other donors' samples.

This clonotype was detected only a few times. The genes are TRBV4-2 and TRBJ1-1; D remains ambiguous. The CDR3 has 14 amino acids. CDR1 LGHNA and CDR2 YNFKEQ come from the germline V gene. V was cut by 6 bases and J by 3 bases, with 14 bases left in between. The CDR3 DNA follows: TGTGCCAGCAGTCTGTCTGGGTTAGACACTGAAGCTTTCTTT. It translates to CASSLSGLDTEAFF.

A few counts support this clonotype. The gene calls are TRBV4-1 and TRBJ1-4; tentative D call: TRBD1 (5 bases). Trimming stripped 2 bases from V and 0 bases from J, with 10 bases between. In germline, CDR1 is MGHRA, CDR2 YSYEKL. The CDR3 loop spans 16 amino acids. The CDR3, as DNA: TGCGCCAGCAGCCAACACCAGGGAACAACTAATGAAAAACTGTTTTTT. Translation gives CASSQHQGTTNEKLFF.

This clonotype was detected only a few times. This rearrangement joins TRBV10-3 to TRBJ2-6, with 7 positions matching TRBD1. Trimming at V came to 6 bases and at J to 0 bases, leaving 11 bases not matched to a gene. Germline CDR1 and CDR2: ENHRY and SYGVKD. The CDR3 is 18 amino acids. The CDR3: CAIRGDRARHSGANVLTF. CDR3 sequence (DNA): TGTGCCATCAGAGGTGACAGGGCGCGCCACTCTGGGGCCAACGTCCTGACTTTC.

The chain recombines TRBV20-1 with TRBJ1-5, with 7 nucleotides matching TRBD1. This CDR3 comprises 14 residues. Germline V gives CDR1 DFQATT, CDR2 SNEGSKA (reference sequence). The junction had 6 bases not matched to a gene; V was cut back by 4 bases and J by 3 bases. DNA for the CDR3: TGCAGTGCTAACCGACAGGGAGTCAATCAGCCCCAGCATTTT. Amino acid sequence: CSANRQGVNQPQHF.

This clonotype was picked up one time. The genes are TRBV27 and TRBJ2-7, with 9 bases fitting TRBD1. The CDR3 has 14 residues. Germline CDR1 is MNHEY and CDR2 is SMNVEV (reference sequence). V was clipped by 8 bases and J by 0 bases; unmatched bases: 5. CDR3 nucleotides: TGTGCCAGCTGGACAGGGGATAGCTCCTACGAGCAGTACTTC. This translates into CASWTGDSSYEQYF.

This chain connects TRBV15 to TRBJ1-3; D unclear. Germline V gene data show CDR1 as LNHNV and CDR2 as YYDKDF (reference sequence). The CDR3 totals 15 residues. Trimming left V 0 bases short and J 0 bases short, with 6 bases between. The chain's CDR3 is CATSRDRISGNTIYF. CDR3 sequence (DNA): TGTGCCACCAGCAGAGATAGGATCTCTGGAAACACCATATATTTT.

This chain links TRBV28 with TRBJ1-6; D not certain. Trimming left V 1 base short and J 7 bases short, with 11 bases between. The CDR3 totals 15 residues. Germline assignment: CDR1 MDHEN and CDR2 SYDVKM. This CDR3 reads CASSLLGAANSPLHF. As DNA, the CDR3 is TGTGCCAGCAGTTTATTAGGAGCGGCCAATTCACCCCTCCACTTT. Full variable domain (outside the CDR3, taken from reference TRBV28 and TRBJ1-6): DVKVTQSSRYLVKRTGEKVFLECVQDMDHENMFWYRQDPGLGLRLIYFSYDVKMKEKGDIPEGYSVSREKKERFSLILESASTNQTSMYLCASSLLGAANSPLHFGNGTRLTVT.

The CDR3 DNA follows: TGTGCCAGTAGTATAGTCGCGGGAGGGGAGCAGTACTTC. This encodes CASSIVAGGEQYF. V usage is TRBV19 and J usage is TRBJ2-7; 9 bases line up with TRBD2. The CDR3 spans 13 residues. Germline V gene lookup returns CDR1 LNHDA and CDR2 SQIVND (reference sequence). V dropped 1 base and J dropped 7; count of bases not matched to a gene: 2.

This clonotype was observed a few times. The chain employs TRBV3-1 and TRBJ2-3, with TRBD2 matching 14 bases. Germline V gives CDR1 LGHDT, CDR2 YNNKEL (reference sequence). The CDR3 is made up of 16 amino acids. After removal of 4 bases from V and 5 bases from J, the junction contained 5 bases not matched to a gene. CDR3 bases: TGTGCCAGCAGCCGACTAGCGGGAGGGCCGGAAGATACGCAGTATTTT. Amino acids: CASSRLAGGPEDTQYF.

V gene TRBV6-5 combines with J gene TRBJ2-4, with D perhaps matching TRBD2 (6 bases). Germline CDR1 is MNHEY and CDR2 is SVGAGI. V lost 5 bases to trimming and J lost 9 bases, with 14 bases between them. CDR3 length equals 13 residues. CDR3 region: CASSPYVGGIQYF. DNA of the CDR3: TGTGCCAGCAGTCCATACGTGGGGGGCATTCAGTACTTC.

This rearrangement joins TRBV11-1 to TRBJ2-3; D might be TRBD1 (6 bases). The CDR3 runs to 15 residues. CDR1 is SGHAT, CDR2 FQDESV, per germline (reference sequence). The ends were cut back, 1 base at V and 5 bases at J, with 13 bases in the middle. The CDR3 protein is CASSLDGTRVDTQYF. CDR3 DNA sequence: TGTGCCAGCAGCTTAGACGGGACACGGGTAGATACGCAGTATTTT.

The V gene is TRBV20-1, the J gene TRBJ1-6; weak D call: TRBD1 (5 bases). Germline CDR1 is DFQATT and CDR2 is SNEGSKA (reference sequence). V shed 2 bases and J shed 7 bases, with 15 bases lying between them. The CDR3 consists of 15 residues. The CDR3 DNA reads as TGCAGTGCTAGATCCCCCGGGACCCGAAATTCACCCCTCCACTTT. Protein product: CSARSPGTRNSPLHF.

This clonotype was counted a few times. CDR3 DNA: TGCGCCAGCACTTGGACTAGCGGGAGCCCCAACACCGGGGAGCTGTTTTTT. Residues: CASTWTSGSPNTGELFF. The V and J genes are TRBV5-1 and TRBJ2-2; the match to TRBD2 covers 13 bases. V dropped 6 bases and J dropped 2; count of bases not matched to a gene: 7. Germline lookup yields CDR1 SGHRS and CDR2 YFSETQ. The CDR3 runs to 17 residues. Combining the CDR3 with reference TRBV5-1 and TRBJ2-2 gives the whole variable domain KAGVTQTPRYLIKTRGQQVTLSCSPISGHRSVSWYQQTPGQGLQFLFEYFSETQRNKGNFPGRFSGRQFSNSRSEMNVSTLELGDSALYLCASTWTSGSPNTGELFFGEGSRLTVL.

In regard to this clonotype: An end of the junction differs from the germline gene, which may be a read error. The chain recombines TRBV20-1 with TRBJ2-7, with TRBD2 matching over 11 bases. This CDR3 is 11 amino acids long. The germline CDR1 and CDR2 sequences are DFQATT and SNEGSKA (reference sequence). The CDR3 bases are TGCAGTGCTAGAGATCTGACTAGCGGGATATTC. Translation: CSARDLTSGIF.

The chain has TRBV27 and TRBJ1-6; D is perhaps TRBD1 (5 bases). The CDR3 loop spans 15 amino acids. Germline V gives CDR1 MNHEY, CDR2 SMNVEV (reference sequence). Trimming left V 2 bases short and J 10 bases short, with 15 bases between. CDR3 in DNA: TGTGCCAGCAGTTTAAAAGTGGCAGGGTTCTCACCCCTCCACTTT. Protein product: CASSLKVAGFSPLHF.

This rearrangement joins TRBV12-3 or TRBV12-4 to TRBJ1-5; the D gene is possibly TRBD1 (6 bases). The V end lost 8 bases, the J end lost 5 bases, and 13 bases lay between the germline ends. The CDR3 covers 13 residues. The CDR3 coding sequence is TGTGCCAGCCGGGGGGGCCGCGATCAGCCCCAGCATTTT. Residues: CASRGGRDQPQHF.

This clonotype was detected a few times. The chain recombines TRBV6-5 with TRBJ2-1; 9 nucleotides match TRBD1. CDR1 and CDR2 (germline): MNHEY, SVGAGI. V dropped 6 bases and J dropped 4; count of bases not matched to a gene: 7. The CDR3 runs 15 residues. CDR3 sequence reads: CASRKDRGDYNEQFF. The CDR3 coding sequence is TGTGCCAGCAGAAAGGACAGGGGCGATTACAATGAGCAGTTCTTC.

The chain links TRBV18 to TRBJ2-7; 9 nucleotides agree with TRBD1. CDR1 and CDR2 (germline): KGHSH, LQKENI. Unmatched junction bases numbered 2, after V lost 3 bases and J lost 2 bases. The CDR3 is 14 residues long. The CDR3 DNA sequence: TGTGCCAGCTCACCGGACAGGGGAACCTACGAGCAGTACTTC. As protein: CASSPDRGTYEQYF. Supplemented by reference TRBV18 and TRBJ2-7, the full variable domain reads NAGVMQNPRHLVRRRGQEARLRCSPMKGHSHVYWYRQLPEEGLKFMVYLQKENIIDESGMPKERFSAEFPKEGPSILRIQQVVRGDSAAYFCASSPDRGTYEQYFGPGTRLTVT.

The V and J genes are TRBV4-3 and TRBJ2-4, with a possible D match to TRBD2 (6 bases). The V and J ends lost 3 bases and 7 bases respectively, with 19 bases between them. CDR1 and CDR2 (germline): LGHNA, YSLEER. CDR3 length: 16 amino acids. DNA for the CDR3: TGCGCCAGCAGCCATGGCAGGGATAGCGGCCGGAACATTCAGTACTTC. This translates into CASSHGRDSGRNIQYF.

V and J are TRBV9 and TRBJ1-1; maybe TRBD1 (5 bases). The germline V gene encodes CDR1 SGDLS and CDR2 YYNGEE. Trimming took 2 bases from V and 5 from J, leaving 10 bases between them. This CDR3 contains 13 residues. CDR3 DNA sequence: TGTGCCAGCAGCGTTGCAGGGCGGACTGAAGCTTTCTTT. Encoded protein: CASSVAGRTEAFF.

The CDR3 sequence: CASSSPGLAGGKYNEQFF. The DNA for the CDR3 is TGTGCCAGCAGTTCTCCGGGACTAGCGGGAGGAAAGTACAATGAGCAGTTCTTC. The V call is TRBV6-1, the J call TRBJ2-1; 15 positions match TRBD2. There are 18 residues in the CDR3. Trimming removed 5 bases from V and 4 bases from J; junction bases left unmatched: 9. CDR1 is MNHNS, CDR2 SASEGT, per germline.

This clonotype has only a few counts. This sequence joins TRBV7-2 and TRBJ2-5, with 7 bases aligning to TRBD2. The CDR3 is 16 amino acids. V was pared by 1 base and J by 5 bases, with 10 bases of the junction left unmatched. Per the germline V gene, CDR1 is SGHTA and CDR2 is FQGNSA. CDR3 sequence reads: CASSLGLREWEETQYF. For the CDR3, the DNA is TGTGCCAGCAGCTTAGGTTTGCGGGAGTGGGAGGAGACCCAGTACTTC.

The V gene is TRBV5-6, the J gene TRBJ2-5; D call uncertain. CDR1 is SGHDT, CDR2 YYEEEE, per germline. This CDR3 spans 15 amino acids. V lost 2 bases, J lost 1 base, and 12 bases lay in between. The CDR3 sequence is CASSFGDGAQETQYF. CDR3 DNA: TGTGCCAGCAGCTTTGGAGATGGAGCCCAAGAGACCCAGTACTTC. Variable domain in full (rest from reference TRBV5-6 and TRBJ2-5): DAGVTQSPTHLIKTRGQQVTLRCSPKSGHDTVSWYQQALGQGPQFIFQYYEEEERQRGNFPDRFSGHQFPNYSSELNVNALLLGDSALYLCASSFGDGAQETQYFGPGTRLLVL.

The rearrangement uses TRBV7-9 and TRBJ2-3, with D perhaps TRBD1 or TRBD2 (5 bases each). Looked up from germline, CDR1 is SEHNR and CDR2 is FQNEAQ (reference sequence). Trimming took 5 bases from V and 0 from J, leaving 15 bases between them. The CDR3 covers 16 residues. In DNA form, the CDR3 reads TGTGCCAGCAGCCCGCAAAGTTGGGGGAGCACAGATACGCAGTATTTT. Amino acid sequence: CASSPQSWGSTDTQYF.

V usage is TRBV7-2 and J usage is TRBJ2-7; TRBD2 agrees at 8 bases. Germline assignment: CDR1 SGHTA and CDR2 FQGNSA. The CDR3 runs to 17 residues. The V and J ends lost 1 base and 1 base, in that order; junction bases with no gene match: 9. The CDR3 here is CASSLVVGGADSYEQYF. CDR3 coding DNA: TGTGCCAGCAGCTTAGTGGTCGGGGGGGCAGATTCCTACGAGCAGTACTTC.

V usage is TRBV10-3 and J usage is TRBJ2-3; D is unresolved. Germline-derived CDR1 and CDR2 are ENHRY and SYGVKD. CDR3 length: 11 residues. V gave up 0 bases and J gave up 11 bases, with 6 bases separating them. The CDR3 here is CAISESDGQYF. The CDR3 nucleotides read TGTGCCATCAGTGAGTCAGATGGGCAGTATTTT.

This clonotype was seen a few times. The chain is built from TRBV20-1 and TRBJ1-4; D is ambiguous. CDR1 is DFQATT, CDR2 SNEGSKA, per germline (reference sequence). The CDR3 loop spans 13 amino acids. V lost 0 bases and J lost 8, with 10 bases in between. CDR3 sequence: CSARDRRVEKLFF. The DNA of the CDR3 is TGCAGTGCTAGAGATAGGAGGGTGGAAAAACTGTTTTTT.

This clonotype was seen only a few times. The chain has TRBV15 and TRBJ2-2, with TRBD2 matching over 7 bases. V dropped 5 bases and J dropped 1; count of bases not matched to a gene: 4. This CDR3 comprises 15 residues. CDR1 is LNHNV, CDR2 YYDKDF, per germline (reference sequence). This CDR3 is CATSAGTMNTGELFF. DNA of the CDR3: TGTGCCACCAGCGCCGGGACTATGAACACCGGGGAGCTGTTTTTT.

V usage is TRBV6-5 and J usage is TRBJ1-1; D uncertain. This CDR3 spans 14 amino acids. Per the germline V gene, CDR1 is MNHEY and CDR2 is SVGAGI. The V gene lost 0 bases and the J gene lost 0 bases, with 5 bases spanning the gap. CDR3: CASSYSTLNTEAFF. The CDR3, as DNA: TGTGCCAGCAGTTACTCCACACTGAACACTGAAGCTTTCTTT.

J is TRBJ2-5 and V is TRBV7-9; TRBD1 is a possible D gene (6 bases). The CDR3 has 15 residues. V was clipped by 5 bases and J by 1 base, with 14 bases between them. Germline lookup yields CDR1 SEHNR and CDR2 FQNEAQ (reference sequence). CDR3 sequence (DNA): TGTGCCAGCAGCCCTGTCGGGACATTCCAAGAGACCCAGTACTTC. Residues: CASSPVGTFQETQYF. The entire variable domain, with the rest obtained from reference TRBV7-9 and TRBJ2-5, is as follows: DTGVSQNPRHKITKRGQNVTFRCDPISEHNRLYWYRQTLGQGPEFLTYFQNEAQLEKSRLLSDRFSAERPKGSFSTLEIQRTEQGDSAMYLCASSPVGTFQETQYFGPGTRLLVL.

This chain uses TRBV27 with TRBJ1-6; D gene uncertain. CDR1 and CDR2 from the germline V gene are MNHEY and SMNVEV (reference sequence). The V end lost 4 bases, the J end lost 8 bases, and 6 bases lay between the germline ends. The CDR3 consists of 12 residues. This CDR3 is CASSSLYSPLHF. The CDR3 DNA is TGTGCCAGCAGTTCCCTTTATTCACCCCTCCACTTT.

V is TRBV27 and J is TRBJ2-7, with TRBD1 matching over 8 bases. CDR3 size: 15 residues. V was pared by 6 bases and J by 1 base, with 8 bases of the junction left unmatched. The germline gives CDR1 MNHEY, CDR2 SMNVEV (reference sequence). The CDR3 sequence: CASSGTGTGSYEQYF. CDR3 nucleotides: TGTGCCAGCAGCGGGACCGGGACAGGATCCTACGAGCAGTACTTC.